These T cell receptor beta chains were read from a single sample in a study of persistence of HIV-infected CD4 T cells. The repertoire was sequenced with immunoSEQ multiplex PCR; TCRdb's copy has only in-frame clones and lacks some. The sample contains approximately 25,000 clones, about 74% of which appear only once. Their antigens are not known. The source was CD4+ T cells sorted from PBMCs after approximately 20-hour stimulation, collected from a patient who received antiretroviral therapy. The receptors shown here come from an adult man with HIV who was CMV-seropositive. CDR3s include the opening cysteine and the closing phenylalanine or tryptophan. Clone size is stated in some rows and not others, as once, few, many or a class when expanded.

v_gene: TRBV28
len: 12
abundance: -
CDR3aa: CASSLILEPQHF

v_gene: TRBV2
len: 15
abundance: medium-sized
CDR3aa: CASTSGSLIGQPQHF

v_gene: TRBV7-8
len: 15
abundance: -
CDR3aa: CASSAGGLRFLEQYF

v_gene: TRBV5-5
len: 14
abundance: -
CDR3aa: CASRLAGRNTEAFF

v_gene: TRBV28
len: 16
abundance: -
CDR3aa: CASSFGVVPMNTEAFF

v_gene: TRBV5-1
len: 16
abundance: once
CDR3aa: CASSLTVGQDDSPLHF

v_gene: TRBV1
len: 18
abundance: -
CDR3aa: CTSRQRSQGSTYSQPQHF

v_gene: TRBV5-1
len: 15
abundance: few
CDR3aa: CASRIAGALNNEQFF

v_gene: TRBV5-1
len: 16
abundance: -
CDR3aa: CASSLGLAGGTDTQYF

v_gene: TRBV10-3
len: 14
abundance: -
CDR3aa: CAISESTSPGELFF

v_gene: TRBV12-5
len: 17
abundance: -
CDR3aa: CASGLSAQTGEEQPQHF

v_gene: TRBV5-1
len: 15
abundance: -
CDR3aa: CATNDRGHPNQPQHF

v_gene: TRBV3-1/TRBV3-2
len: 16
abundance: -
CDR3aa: CASSQGRRAYNEKLFF

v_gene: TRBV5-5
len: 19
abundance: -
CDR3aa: CASSLNRGALAGRTDTQYF

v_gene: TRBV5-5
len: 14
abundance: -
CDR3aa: CASQLGLANYEQYF

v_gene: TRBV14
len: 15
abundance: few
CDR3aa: CASSPGGRGPQPQHF

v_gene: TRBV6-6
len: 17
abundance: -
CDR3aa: CASSRTSGNSGANVLTF

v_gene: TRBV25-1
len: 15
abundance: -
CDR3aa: CASSEGWGVNSPLHF

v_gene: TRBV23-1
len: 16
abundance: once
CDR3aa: CASRKHRGQSWYEQYF

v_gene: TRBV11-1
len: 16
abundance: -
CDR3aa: CASSPRGRGGWDTQYF

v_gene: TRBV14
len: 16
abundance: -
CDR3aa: CASSQERGTLQETQYF

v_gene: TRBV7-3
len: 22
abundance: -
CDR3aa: CARSVTRVLMVGTLSGANVLTF

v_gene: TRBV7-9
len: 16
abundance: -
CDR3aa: CASSPRSGGNTGELFF

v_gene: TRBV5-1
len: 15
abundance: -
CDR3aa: CASQTGQANTDTQYF

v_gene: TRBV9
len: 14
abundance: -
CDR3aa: CASSVEDSPTSGFF

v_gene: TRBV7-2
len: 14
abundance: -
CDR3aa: CASSLIGIGTEAFF

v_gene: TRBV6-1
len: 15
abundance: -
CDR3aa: CASSEVGTGSYEQYF

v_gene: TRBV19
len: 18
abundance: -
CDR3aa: CASSIDGGTASSNQPQHF